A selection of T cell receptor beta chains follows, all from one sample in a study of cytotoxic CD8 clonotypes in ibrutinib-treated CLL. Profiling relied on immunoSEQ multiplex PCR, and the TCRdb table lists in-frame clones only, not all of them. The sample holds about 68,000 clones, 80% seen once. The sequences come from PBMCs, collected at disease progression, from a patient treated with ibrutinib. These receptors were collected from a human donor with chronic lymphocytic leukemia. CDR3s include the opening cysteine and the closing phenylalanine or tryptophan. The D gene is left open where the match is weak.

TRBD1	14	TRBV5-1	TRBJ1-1	TGCGCCAGCAGCTTGCTACAGGGGACTGGTGAAGCTTTCTTT	CASSLLQGTGEAFF
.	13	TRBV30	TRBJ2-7	TGTGCCTGGAGCCGGGCCTTCTCCTACGAGCAGTACTTC	CAWSRAFSYEQYF
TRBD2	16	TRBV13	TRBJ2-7	TGTGCCAGCAGCTCCCTGGGGCGGGGGGGCTCCTACGAGCAGTACTTC	CASSSLGRGGSYEQYF
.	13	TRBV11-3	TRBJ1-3	TGTGCCAGCAGCGGGGGACATGGAAACACCATATATTTT	CASSGGHGNTIYF
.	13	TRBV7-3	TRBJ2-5	TGTGCCAGCAGCTTCGGGTCACAAGAGACCCAGTACTTC	CASSFGSQETQYF
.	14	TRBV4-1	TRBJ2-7	TGCGCCAGCAGCCAGAACCCCAGACAGTACGAGCAGTACTTC	CASSQNPRQYEQYF
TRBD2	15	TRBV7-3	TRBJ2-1	TGTGCCAGCAGCTCAGGACTAGCGGGAGGTCGTGAGCAGTTCTTC	CASSSGLAGGREQFF
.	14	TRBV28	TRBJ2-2	TGTGCCAGCAGGGGCAGGCCCTCCACCGGGGAGCTGTTTTTT	CASRGRPSTGELFF
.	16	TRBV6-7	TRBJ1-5	TGTGCCAGCAGTTACAGAGGGGGGGGAGGCAATCAGCCCCAGCATTTT	CASSYRGGGGNQPQHF
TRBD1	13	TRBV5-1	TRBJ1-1	TGCGCCAGCAGCTGGACAGGCGACGTTGAAGCTTTCTTT	CASSWTGDVEAFF